This T cell receptor beta chain was profiled in a study of shared clonotypes between healthy human individuals. Looking at the study overall: Per donor, three plates held CD4 naive cells, three held CD4 memory, two held CD8 naive and one held CD8 memory. Overall study findings and caveats: Non-shared clonotypes had lower generation probabilities than clonotypes shared by all four sorted-subset donors.

All donors qualified as healthy HIV-negative adults and had experienced no recent acute infections or vaccinations. Regarding this clone: Its antigen remains unidentified.

The sorted-subset replicate PCRs were given about 210 ng DNA, which is 31,000 or so T cell genomes. Profiling relied on immunoSEQ multiplex PCR, and the TCRdb table lists in-frame clones only, not all of them. The sample consists of approximately 2.5 million clones, around nine tenths of them appearing once. Germline CDR1 ENHRY, CDR2 SYGVKD. The CDR3 loop spans 13 amino acids. The V gene lost 3 bases and the J gene lost 10 bases, with 13 bases spanning the gap. The sample taken for sequencing was naive CD4+ T cells sorted from blood. The subset here: CD45RA+ positively selected. This TCR came from a man aged 18 to 35 in good health. The chain carries TRBV10-3 and TRBJ2-1, with D perhaps given as TRBD1 or TRBD2 (5 bases each). The CDR3 DNA reads as TGTGCCATCAGTGAAGTTCGGGGCCTAGAGCAGTTCTTC. Translated: CAISEVRGLEQFF.